The 21 T cell receptor beta chains reported below all come from one sample, sequenced in a study of graft-versus-host responses after intestinal transplantation. Profiling relied on immunoSEQ multiplex PCR, and the TCRdb table lists in-frame clones only, not all of them. The sample carries around 100,000 clones, roughly 91% recorded once. No antigens are known for them. The material was unstimulated CD4+ T cells sorted from spleen or lymph node cells, obtained before transplant. The receptor source for this set is a human donor who was the organ donor for an intestinal transplant.

The chain employs TRBV18 and TRBJ1-1; 9 bases align to TRBD1. V trimming: 6 bases; J trimming: 0 bases; junction bases outside the gene matches: 5. CDR1 and CDR2 (germline): KGHSH, LQKENI. This CDR3 has 15 residues. Here the CDR3 DNA reads TGTGCCAGCTCCACACAGGGGGCGGTGAACACTGAAGCTTTCTTT. Encoded protein: CASSTQGAVNTEAFF.

This sequence joins TRBV2 and TRBJ2-1; 8 bases match TRBD1. The length of the CDR3 is 14 residues. V lost 7 bases, J lost 7 bases, and 9 bases stayed unmatched. The germline V gene has CDR1 SNHLY and CDR2 FYNNEI. The CDR3 coding sequence is TGTGCCAGCAACCAGGGGGCTACTGGGAATGAGCAGTTCTTC. It specifies CASNQGATGNEQFF.

V usage is TRBV20-1 and J usage is TRBJ2-7; 7 nucleotides agree with TRBD1. CDR1 and CDR2 (germline): DFQATT, SNEGSKA (reference sequence). CDR3 length: 11 amino acids. V was pared by 6 bases and J by 6 bases, with 5 bases of the junction left unmatched. For the CDR3, the DNA is TGCAGTGCGGTGACAGGGACCGAGCAGTACTTC. It encodes CSAVTGTEQYF.

The rearrangement uses TRBV4-3 and TRBJ1-1; D unresolved. Germline V gene data show CDR1 as LGHNA and CDR2 as YSLEER. The CDR3 sequence is 16 residues long. The germline V and J ends were trimmed by 0 bases and 3 bases, with 14 bases remaining between them. The CDR3 DNA sequence: TGCGCCAGCAGCCAAGATTCGGGGAGGGTAGACACTGAAGCTTTCTTT. It translates to CASSQDSGRVDTEAFF.

V is TRBV7-9 and J is TRBJ2-1; a possible D gene is TRBD1 (6 bases). Per the germline V gene, CDR1 is SEHNR and CDR2 is FQNEAQ (reference sequence). The CDR3 is 13 amino acids. Deletions cut 4 bases from V and 10 bases from J, with 14 bases between. CDR3 nucleotide sequence: TGTGCCAGCAGCTCTGGAGGCAGGGGCGAGCAGTTCTTC. Translated: CASSSGGRGEQFF.

This chain links TRBV12-5 with TRBJ2-1; D possibly corresponds to TRBD2 (5 bases). Per the germline V gene, CDR1 is LGHNT and CDR2 is FRNRAP. CDR3 length: 15 residues. V was pared by 4 bases and J by 6 bases, with 16 bases between. The CDR3 protein is CASGSLRGWGNEQFF. As DNA, the CDR3 is TGTGCTAGTGGTTCCCTCCGGGGATGGGGCAATGAGCAGTTCTTC.

CDR3 amino acids: CASSHEAATYEQYF. For the CDR3, the DNA is TGCGCCAGCAGCCACGAGGCAGCCACCTACGAGCAGTACTTC. The chain links TRBV4-1 to TRBJ2-5, with no clear D. The J call is doubtful: the DNA matches TRBJ2-7 better. CDR3 length: 14 amino acids. The germline V gene has CDR1 MGHRA and CDR2 YSYEKL.

The V and J genes are TRBV4-2 and TRBJ1-1, with 9 bases matching TRBD1. Germline assignment: CDR1 LGHNA and CDR2 YNFKEQ. V lost 0 bases, J lost 1 base, and 3 bases stayed unmatched. The CDR3 is made up of 16 amino acids. This CDR3 is CASSQDRGQGNTEAFF. CDR3 sequence (DNA): TGTGCCAGCAGCCAAGATAGGGGACAGGGGAACACTGAAGCTTTCTTT.

This sequence joins TRBV9 and TRBJ2-3; D gene ambiguous. CDR1 is SGDLS and CDR2 is YYNGEE in the germline V gene. V lost 6 bases, J lost 0 bases, and 8 bases lay in between. CDR3 size: 13 residues. CDR3 residues: CASNLFSTDTQYF. CDR3 sequence (DNA): TGTGCCAGCAACCTATTTAGCACAGATACGCAGTATTTT.

V is TRBV20-1 and J is TRBJ2-2, with unresolved D. Germline V CDR1 and CDR2: DFQATT, SNEGSKA (reference sequence). This CDR3 region has 11 residues. V lost 0 bases to trimming and J lost 14 bases, with 10 bases between them. The CDR3 spells CSARDLGGLFF. In DNA form, the CDR3 reads TGCAGTGCTAGAGACCTAGGTGGTCTGTTTTTT.

Notes on this clone: Relative to the germline gene, one junction end is altered; a read error may explain this. This chain uses TRBV7-8 with TRBJ1-1, with D perhaps TRBD1 (6 bases). The germline gives CDR1 SGHVS, CDR2 FQNEAQ. This CDR3 contains 13 residues. CDR3 loop: CTSSVQGNTEAFF. In nucleotides, the CDR3 is TGTACCAGCAGCGTACAGGGCAACACTGAAGCTTTCTTT.

The V call is TRBV30, the J call TRBJ1-2, with D possibly being TRBD1 (5 bases). The ends were cut back, 3 bases at V and 1 base at J, with 6 bases in the middle. In germline, CDR1 is GTSNPN, CDR2 SVGIG (reference sequence). The length of the CDR3 is 12 residues. The CDR3 bases are TGTGCCTGGAGGGACAATAACTATGGCTACACCTTC. It yields the protein CAWRDNNYGYTF.

This clone was picked up one time. The rearrangement uses TRBV9 and TRBJ2-2; 12 bases line up with TRBD2. Germline lookup yields CDR1 SGDLS and CDR2 YYNGEE. V shed 1 base, J shed 0 bases, and the junction held 4 bases outside the gene matches. The CDR3 is 18 residues long. This CDR3 is CASSVRTSGAANTGELFF. In nucleotides, the CDR3 is TGTGCCAGCAGCGTAAGGACTAGCGGGGCCGCGAACACCGGGGAGCTGTTTTTT.

The rearrangement joins TRBV7-9 to TRBJ1-1; a possible D gene is TRBD1 (5 bases). Trimming stripped 0 bases from V and 4 bases from J, with 12 bases between. The germline gives CDR1 SEHNR, CDR2 FQNEAQ (reference sequence). This CDR3 region has 15 residues. The CDR3 coding sequence is TGTGCCAGCAGCTTAGCCAAAGGGGTGGGCACTGAAGCTTTCTTT. It is translated as CASSLAKGVGTEAFF.

The V call is TRBV28, the J call TRBJ2-7, with D perhaps matching TRBD1 (6 bases). This CDR3 contains 12 residues. Trimming stripped 7 bases from V and 4 bases from J, with 11 bases between. In germline, CDR1 is MDHEN, CDR2 SYDVKM. CDR3 DNA sequence: TGTGCCAGCAAGAACGACAGGTACGAGCAGTACTTC. Translated, it gives CASKNDRYEQYF.

The V and J genes are TRBV7-9 and TRBJ2-7; 7 nucleotides line up with TRBD1. CDR1 and CDR2 from the germline V gene are SEHNR and FQNEAQ (reference sequence). With V trimmed by 5 bases and J by 0 bases, 10 bases remained unmatched. This CDR3 has 16 residues. CDR3 sequence: CASSPRGGQPSYEQYF. As DNA, the CDR3 is TGTGCCAGCAGCCCCCGAGGGGGCCAACCCTCCTACGAGCAGTACTTC.

The chain links TRBV5-1 to TRBJ1-2; D not certain. CDR3 length: 13 amino acids. Germline V gene data show CDR1 as SGHRS and CDR2 as YFSETQ. Trimming cost V 5 bases and J 2 bases, with 10 bases left between them. The chain's CDR3 is CASREEVNYGYTF. CDR3 in DNA: TGCGCCAGCAGGGAGGAGGTGAACTATGGCTACACCTTC.

Regarding this clone: A read error may account for a junction end that differs from germline. The chain combines TRBV19 with TRBJ1-5; D unresolved. Per the germline V gene, CDR1 is LNHDA and CDR2 is SQIVND (reference sequence). This CDR3 spans 11 amino acids. CDR3 in DNA: TGCGAGGGTCCCCCGGAGCAGCCCCAGCATTTT. Amino acid sequence: CEGPPEQPQHF. The full variable domain, completed using reference TRBV19 and TRBJ1-5, is DGGITQSPKYLFRKEGQNVTLSCEQNLNHDAMYWYRQDPGQGLRLIYYSQIVNDFQKGDIAEGYSVSREKKESFPLTVTSAQKNPTAFYLCEGPPEQPQHFGDGTRLSIL.

The gene calls are TRBV27 and TRBJ1-1; D uncertain. V was shortened by 3 bases and J by 4 bases, with 12 bases between the two germline ends. The CDR3 consists of 14 residues. Germline loops: CDR1 MNHEY, CDR2 SMNVEV (reference sequence). CDR3 protein: CASSFSRTVTEAFF. CDR3 coding DNA: TGTGCCAGCAGTTTTAGCAGAACGGTCACTGAAGCTTTCTTT.

This clone appeared a single time. The chain uses TRBV4-3 and TRBJ1-1; D unresolved. V shed 3 bases and J shed 0 bases, with 11 bases lying between them. The CDR3 is 15 amino acids. The V gene's germline CDR1 is LGHNA and CDR2 YSLEER. The chain's CDR3 is CASSHPGLMNTEAFF. CDR3 nucleotide sequence: TGCGCCAGCAGCCATCCAGGACTGATGAACACTGAAGCTTTCTTT.

This chain uses TRBV11-1 with TRBJ2-7; 7 bases fit TRBD2. The CDR3 runs to 15 residues. The V gene end was trimmed by 1 base and the J gene end by 5 bases; junction bases not matched to a gene: 8. Germline CDR1 is SGHAT and CDR2 is FQDESV (reference sequence). CDR3 amino acids: CASSLEFSRGNEQYF. The CDR3 bases are TGTGCCAGCAGCTTAGAATTTTCGCGGGGGAACGAGCAGTACTTC.